This T cell receptor (beta chain) is drawn from a study of T cell changes during pregnancy in multiple sclerosis. Here immunoSEQ multiplex PCR was the method, and the copy in TCRdb shows in-frame clones only, minus some. Among tens of thousands of clones listed, 91% were seen once. The CDR3 sequence is 14 residues long. V shed 1 base, J shed 9 bases, and the junction held 10 bases outside the gene matches. Germline CDR1 reads SGHDT; CDR2 reads YYEEEE. This specimen was CD4+ T cells from peripheral blood mononuclear cells, taken before pregnancy. V and J are TRBV5-6 and TRBJ2-7; TRBD1 matches at 7 bases. The source is a female donor with multiple sclerosis, enrolled in a pregnancy study. The CDR3 bases are TGTGCCAGCAGCTTGTCTGGGACAGCGACGGGGCAGTACTTC. Translating gives CASSLSGTATGQYF.